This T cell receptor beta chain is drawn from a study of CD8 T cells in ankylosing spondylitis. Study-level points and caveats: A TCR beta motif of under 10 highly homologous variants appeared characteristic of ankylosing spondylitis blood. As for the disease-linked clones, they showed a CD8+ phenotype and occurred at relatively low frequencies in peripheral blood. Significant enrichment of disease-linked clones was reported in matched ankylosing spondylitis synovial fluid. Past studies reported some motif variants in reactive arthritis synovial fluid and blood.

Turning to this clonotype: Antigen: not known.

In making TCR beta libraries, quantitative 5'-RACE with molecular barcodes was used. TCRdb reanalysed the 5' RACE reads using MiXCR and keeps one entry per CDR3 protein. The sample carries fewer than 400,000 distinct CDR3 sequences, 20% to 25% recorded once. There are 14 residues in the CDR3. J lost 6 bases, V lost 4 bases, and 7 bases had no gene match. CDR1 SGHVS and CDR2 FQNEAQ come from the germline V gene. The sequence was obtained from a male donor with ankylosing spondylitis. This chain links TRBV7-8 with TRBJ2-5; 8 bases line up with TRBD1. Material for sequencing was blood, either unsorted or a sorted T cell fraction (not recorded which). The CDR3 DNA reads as TGTGCCAGCAGCTATTCAGGGGGCTGGAAGACCCAGTACTTC. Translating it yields CASSYSGGWKTQYF.